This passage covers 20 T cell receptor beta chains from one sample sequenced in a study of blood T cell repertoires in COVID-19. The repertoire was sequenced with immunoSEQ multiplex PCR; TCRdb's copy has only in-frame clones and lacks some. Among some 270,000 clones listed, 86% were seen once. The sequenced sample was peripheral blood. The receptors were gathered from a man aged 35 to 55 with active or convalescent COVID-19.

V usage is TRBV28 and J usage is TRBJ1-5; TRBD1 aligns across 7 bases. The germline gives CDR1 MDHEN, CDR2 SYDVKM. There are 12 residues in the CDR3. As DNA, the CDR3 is TGTGTTACTCGGACAGGCTCTAAGCCCCAGCATTTT. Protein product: CVTRTGSKPQHF.

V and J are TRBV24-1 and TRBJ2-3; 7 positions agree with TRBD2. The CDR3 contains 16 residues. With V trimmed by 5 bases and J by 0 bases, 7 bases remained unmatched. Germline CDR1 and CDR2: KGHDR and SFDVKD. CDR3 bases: TGTGCCACCAGTGGGACTAGGCCGAAAAGCACAGATACGCAGTATTTT. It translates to CATSGTRPKSTDTQYF.

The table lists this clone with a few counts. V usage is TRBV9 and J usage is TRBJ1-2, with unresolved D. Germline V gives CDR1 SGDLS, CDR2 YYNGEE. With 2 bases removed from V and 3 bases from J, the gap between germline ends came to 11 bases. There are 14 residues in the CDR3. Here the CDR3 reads CASSVRDADYGYTF. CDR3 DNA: TGTGCCAGCAGCGTGAGAGACGCGGACTATGGCTACACCTTC.

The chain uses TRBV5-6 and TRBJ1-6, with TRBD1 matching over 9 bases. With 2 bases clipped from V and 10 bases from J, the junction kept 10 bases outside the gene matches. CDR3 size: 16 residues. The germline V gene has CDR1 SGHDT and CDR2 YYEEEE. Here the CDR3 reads CASSFLSGTGKSPLHF. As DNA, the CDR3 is TGTGCCAGCAGCTTTCTATCCGGGACAGGGAAGTCACCCCTCCACTTT.

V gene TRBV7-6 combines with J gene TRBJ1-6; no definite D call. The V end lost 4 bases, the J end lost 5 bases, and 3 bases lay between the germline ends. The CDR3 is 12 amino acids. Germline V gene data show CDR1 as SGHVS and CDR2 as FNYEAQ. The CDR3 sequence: CASSSNNSPLHF. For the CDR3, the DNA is TGTGCCAGCAGCTCAAATAATTCACCCCTCCACTTT.

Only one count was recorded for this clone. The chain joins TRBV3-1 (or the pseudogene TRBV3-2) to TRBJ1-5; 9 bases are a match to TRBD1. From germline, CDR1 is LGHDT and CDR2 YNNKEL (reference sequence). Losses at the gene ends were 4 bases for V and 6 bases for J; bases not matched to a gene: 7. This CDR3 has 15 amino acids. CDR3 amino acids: CASSPFTGGGQPQHF. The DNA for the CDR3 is TGTGCCAGCAGCCCTTTCACAGGGGGCGGTCAGCCCCAGCATTTT.

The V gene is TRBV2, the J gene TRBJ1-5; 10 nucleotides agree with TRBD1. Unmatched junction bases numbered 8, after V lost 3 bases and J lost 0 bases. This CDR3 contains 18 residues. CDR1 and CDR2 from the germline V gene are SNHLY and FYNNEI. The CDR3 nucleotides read TGTGCCAGCAGTGACTCCCGGGACAGGGGATCTAGCAATCAGCCCCAGCATTTT. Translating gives CASSDSRDRGSSNQPQHF.

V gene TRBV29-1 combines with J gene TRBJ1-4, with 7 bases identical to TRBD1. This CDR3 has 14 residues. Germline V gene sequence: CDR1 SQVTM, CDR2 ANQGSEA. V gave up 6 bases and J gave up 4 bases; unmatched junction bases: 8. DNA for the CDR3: TGCAGCGTAGGAACCGGGACAGTTAATGAAAAACTGTTTTTT. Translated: CSVGTGTVNEKLFF. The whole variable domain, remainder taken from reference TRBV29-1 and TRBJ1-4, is SAVISQKPSRDICQRGTSLTIQCQVDSQVTMMFWYRQQPGQSLTLIATANQGSEATYESGFVIDKFPISRPNLTFSTLTVSNMSPEDSSIYLCSVGTGTVNEKLFFGSGTQLSVL.

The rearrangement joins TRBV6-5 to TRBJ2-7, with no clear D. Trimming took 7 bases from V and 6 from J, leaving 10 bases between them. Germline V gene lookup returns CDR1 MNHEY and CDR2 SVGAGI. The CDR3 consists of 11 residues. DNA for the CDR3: TGTGCCAGCACCTCAGGCCTCGAGCAGTACTTC. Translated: CASTSGLEQYF.

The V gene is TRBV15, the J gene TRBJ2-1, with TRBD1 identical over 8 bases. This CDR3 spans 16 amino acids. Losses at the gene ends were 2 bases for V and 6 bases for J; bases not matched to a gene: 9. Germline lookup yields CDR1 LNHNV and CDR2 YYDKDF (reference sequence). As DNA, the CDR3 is TGTGCCACCAGCAGAACCAGGACAGGGCAGGCCAATGAGCAGTTCTTC. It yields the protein CATSRTRTGQANEQFF.

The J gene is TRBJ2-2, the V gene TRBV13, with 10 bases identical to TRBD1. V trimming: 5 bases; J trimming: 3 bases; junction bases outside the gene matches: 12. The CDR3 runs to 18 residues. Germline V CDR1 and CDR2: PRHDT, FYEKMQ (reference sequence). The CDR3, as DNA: TGTGCCAGCAGCGCTAGCGCCCTGACAGGGGGCTACACCGGGGAGCTGTTTTTT. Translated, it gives CASSASALTGGYTGELFF.

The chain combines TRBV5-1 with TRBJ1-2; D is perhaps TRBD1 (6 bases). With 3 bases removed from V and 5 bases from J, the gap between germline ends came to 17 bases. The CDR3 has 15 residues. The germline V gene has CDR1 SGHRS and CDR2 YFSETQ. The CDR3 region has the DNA TGCGCCAGCAGCTCCGACAGGATCGACGTTTATGGCTACACCTTC. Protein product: CASSSDRIDVYGYTF.

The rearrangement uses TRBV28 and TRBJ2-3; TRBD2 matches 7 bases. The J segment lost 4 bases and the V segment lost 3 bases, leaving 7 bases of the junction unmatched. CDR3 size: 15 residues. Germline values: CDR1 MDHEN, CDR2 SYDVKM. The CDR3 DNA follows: TGTGCCAGCAGTTTGGGTGCGGGGGTGTCAGATACGCAGTATTTT. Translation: CASSLGAGVSDTQYF.

The CDR3 coding sequence is TGTGCCAGCTGGGAATTGGACAGGGGCACAGATACGCAGTATTTT. This sequence encodes CASWELDRGTDTQYF. The chain is built from TRBV2 and TRBJ2-3; TRBD1 matches 8 bases. The CDR3 loop spans 15 amino acids. Germline assignment: CDR1 SNHLY and CDR2 FYNNEI. Losses at the gene ends were 8 bases for V and 1 base for J; bases not matched to a gene: 8.

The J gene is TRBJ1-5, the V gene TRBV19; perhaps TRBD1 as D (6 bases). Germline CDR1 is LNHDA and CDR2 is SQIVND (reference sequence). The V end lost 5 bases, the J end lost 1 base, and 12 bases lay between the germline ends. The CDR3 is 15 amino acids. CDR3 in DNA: TGTGCCAGTAGTCCCTACAGGGTAAGCAATCAGCCCCAGCATTTT. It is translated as CASSPYRVSNQPQHF.

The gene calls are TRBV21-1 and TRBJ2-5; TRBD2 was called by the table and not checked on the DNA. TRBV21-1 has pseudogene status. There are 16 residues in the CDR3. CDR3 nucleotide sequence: TGTGCCAGCAGCAAAGCGCGGGGGACACTCCAAGAGACCCAGTACTTC. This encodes CASSKARGTLQETQYF.

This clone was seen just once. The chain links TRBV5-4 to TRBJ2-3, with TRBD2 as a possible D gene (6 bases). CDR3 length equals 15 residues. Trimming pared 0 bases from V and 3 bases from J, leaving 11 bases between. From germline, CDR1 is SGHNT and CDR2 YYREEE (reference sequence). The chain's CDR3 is CASSLGVGGTDTQYF. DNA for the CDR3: TGTGCCAGCAGCTTGGGCGTGGGGGGTACAGATACGCAGTATTTT. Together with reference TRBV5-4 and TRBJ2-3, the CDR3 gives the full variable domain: ETGVTQSPTHLIKTRGQQVTLRCSSQSGHNTVSWYQQALGQGPQFIFQYYREEENGRGNFPPRFSGLQFPNYSSELNVNALELDDSALYLCASSLGVGGTDTQYFGPGTRLTVL.

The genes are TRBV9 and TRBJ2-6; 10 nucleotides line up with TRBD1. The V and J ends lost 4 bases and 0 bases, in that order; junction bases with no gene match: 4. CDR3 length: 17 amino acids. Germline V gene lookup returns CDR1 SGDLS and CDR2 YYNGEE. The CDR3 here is CASSPRQGASGANVLTF. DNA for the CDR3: TGTGCCAGCAGCCCCCGACAGGGGGCCTCTGGGGCCAACGTCCTGACTTTC.

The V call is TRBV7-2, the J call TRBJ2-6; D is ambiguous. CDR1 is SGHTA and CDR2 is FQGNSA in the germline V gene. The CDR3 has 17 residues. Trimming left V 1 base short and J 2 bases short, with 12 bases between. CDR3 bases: TGTGCCAGCAGCTTAGGGTTAGACATAACTGGGGCCAACGTCCTGACTTTC. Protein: CASSLGLDITGANVLTF.

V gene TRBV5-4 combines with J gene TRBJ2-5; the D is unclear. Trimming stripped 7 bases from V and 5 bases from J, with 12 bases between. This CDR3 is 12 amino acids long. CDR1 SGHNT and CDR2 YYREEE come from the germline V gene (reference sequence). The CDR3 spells CASASSGETQYF. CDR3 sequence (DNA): TGTGCCAGCGCGTCCTCAGGCGAGACCCAGTACTTC.